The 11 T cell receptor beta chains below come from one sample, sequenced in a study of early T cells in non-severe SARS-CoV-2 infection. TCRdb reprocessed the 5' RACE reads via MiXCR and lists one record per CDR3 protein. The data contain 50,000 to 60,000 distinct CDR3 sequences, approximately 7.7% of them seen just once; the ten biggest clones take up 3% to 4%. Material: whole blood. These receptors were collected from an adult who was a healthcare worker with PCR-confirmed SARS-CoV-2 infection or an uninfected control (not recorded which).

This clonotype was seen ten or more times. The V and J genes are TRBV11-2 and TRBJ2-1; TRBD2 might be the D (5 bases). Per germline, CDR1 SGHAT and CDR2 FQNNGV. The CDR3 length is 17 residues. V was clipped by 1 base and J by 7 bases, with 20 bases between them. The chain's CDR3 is CASSLAWQRRYPNEQFF. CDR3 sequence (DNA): TGTGCCAGCAGCTTAGCTTGGCAGAGGAGGTATCCTAATGAGCAGTTCTTC.

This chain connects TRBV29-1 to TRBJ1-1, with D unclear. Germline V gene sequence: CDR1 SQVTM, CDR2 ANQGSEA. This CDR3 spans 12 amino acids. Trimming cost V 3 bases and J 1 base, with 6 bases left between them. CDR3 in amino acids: CSVDRENTEAFF. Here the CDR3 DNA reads TGCAGCGTTGACAGAGAGAACACTGAAGCTTTCTTT.

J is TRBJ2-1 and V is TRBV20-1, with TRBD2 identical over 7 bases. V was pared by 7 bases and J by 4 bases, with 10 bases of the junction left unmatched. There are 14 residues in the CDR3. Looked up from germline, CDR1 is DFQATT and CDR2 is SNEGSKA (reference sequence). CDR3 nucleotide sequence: TGCAGTGGCAAGGGCGGGAGAAAGTACAATGAGCAGTTCTTC. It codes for CSGKGGRKYNEQFF.

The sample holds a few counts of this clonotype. CDR3 coding DNA: TGTGCCAGCAGTCCAGAGATGGGGTTTAACTATGGCTACACCTTC. Translating gives CASSPEMGFNYGYTF. This chain connects TRBV7-3 to TRBJ1-2, with no clear D. The CDR3 length is 15 residues. Trimming left V 6 bases short and J 1 base short, with 15 bases between. Germline CDR1 is SGHTA and CDR2 is FQGTGA.

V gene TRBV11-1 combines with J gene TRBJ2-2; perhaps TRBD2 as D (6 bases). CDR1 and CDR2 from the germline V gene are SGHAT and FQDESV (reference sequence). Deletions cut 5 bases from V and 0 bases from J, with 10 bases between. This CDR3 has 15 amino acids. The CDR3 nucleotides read TGTGCCAGCAGCAGTCTAGCGACGAACACCGGGGAGCTGTTTTTT. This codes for CASSSLATNTGELFF.

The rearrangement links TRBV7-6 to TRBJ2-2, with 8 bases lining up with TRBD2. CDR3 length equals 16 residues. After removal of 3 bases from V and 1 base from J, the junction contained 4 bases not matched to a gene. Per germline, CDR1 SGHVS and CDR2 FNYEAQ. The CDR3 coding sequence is TGTGCCAGCAGCTTTACGGGAGGGTGGAACACCGGGGAGCTGTTTTTT. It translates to CASSFTGGWNTGELFF.

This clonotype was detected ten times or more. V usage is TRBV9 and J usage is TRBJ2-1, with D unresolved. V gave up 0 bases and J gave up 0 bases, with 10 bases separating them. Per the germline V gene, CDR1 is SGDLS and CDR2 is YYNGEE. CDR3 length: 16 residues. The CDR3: CASSVGSEPSYNEQFF. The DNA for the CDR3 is TGTGCCAGCAGCGTAGGGAGCGAACCCTCCTACAATGAGCAGTTCTTC.

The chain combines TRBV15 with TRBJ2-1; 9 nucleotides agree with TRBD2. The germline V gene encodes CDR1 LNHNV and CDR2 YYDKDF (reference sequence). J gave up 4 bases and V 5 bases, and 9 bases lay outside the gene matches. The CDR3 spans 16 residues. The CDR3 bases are TGTGCCACCAGCGGATCCCTAGCGGGGTTTTACAATGAGCAGTTCTTC. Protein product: CATSGSLAGFYNEQFF.

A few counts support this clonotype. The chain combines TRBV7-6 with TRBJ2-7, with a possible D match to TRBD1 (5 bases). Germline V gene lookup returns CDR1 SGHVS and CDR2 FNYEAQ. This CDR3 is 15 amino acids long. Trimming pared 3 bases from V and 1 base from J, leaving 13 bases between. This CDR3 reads CASSFTTVSSYEQYF. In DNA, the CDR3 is TGTGCCAGCAGCTTTACGACAGTTTCATCCTACGAGCAGTACTTC.

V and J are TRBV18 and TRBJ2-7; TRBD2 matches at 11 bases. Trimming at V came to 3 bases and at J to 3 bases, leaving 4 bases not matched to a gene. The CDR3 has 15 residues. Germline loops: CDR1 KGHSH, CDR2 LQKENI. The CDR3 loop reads CASSPGTSGFYEQYF. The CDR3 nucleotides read TGTGCCAGCTCACCCGGGACTAGCGGATTCTACGAGCAGTACTTC.

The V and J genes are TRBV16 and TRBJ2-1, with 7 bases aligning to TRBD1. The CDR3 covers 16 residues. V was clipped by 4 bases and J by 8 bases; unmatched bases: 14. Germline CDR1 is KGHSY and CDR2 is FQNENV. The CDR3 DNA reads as TGTGCCAGCAGCCTCCACCTAGGGGGCGCGTCCTATGAGCAGTTCTTC. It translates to CASSLHLGGASYEQFF.